This is a list of T cell receptor beta chains from one sample in a study of blood T cell repertoires in COVID-19. Libraries were prepared by immunoSEQ multiplex PCR; TCRdb keeps only in-frame clonotypes and omits some of them. The table records 150,000 to 200,000 clones, about 87% of them present only once. The sequencing input was peripheral blood. The receptors here all came from a man aged 40-50 years with active or convalescent COVID-19. The conserved cysteine and the conserved F or W are not part of the CDR3 here. The size of a clone is reported for some rows only, either as once, few or many, or as a class for expanded clones.

cdr3_aa v_call clone_size
ASSLGGVGGDGAF TRBV7-8 NA
ASSFGQGPLNEQF TRBV7-3 NA
ASSQRLAGGMSSTDTQY TRBV4-2 NA
ASSLLAGSNEKLF TRBV28 NA
ASSLSAAETNYGYT TRBV27 NA
ASGVTGPGFEAF TRBV10-2 NA
ASSYRQGPIYGYT TRBV6-5 NA
ASRRETGGNYGYT TRBV4-1 few
ASSLSLGGSEQY TRBV27 NA
ASSLVLGGEQF TRBV7-9 NA
ASSSRQGAYNEQF TRBV27 once
ASSLWGDSNQPQH TRBV7-8 NA
ASSQDNHGVYEQY TRBV4-1 NA
ASSYSDAREEQY TRBV6-2/TRBV6-3 NA
ASSLDRGNTDTQY TRBV11-2 NA
ASSLVGTRRHEQY TRBV5-4 NA